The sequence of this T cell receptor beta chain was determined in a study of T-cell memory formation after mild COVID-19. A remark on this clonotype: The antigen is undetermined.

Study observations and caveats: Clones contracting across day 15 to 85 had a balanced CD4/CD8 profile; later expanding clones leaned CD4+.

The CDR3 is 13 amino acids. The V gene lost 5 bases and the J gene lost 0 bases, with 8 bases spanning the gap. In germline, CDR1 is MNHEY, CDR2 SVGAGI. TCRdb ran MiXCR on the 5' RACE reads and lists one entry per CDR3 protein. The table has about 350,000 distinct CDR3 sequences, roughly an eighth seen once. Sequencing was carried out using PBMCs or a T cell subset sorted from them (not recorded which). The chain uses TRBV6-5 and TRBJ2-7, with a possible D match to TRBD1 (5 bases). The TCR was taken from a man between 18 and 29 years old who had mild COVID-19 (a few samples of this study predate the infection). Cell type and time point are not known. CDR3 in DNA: TGTGCCAGCAGTCCACAGGTCTCCTACGAGCAGTACTTC. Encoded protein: CASSPQVSYEQYF.